This T cell receptor (beta chain) was observed in a study of control samples from healthy donors and cancer patients. CDR1 is MNHEY and CDR2 is SVGAGI in the germline V gene. Trimming cost V 7 bases and J 8 bases; bases outside gene matches: 11. The CDR3 has 14 amino acids. TCRdb's copy holds only in-frame clones and misses some; the assay was immunoSEQ multiplex PCR. The profile shows roughly 100,000 clones, roughly nine tenths of them singletons. V is TRBV6-5 and J is TRBJ1-2; 9 bases map to TRBD1. Sequenced material: blood. The TCR sequence derives from a woman younger than 35 in good health. DNA of the CDR3: TGTGCCAGCAACACATTGGGGACAGGGTACGGCTACACCTTC. This codes for CASNTLGTGYGYTF.